This TCR beta chain was obtained from a study of blood T cell repertoires in COVID-19. Study background: Collection of acute and convalescent COVID-19 samples took place in the United States, Italy and Spain. PBMCs, B-cell-depleted T cells, or T cells provided the cDNA or gDNA that made up the material.

Authors' processing steps: The assay estimated nucleated cells by amplifying reference gene primers. Measured with immunoSEQ multiplex PCR; TCRdb has only the in-frame clones, and not every one. V and J calls and clone size are those listed in that table; D and trimming were worked out from the DNA. The repertoire holds approximately 300,000 clones, with about 90% as singletons. The J segment lost 4 bases and the V segment lost 3 bases, leaving 7 bases of the junction unmatched. The CDR3 contains 15 residues. Per the germline V gene, CDR1 is SGDLS and CDR2 is YYNGEE. Sequences were obtained from peripheral blood. This chain connects TRBV9 to TRBJ1-2; 9 bases fit TRBD1. The clonotype comes from a woman aged 45-65 years who had recovered from COVID-19. CDR3 nucleotide sequence: TGTGCCAGCAGCGGAGACAGGGGGGAAAGCTATGGCTACACCTTC. Amino acid sequence: CASSGDRGESYGYTF.